A single sample is the source of the 26 T cell receptor beta chains below, sequenced in a study of cytomegalovirus exposure and HLA in healthy donors (dated by TCRdb to about 2017). Libraries were prepared through the immunoSEQ multiplex PCR assay. For the multiplex PCR, a mixture combining 60 forward primers for TCR Vbeta segments and 13 reverse primers for TCR Jbeta segments was used. TCRdb took over this immuneACCESS table, retaining in-frame rearrangements with V and J assigned. Such tables are incomplete; in checked studies, under half of the missing clones stem from an unresolved V gene, and the remainder is unexplained. The sample profile shows approximately 97,000 clones; 50% to 70% of them were found once. The leading ten clones occupy about 4.9% of the sample. The sample consisted of PBMCs. The receptors were gathered from a human donor in good health.

The rearrangement joins TRBV5-1 to TRBJ2-7; maybe TRBD1 (5 bases). Looked up from germline, CDR1 is SGHRS and CDR2 is YFSETQ. The CDR3 is 14 residues long. Trimming took 5 bases from V and 1 from J, leaving 13 bases between them. CDR3 loop: CASRPRAISYEQYF. The CDR3 DNA is TGCGCCAGCAGACCCAGGGCAATTTCCTACGAGCAGTACTTC. The whole variable domain, filled in from reference TRBV5-1 and TRBJ2-7, reads KAGVTQTPRYLIKTRGQQVTLSCSPISGHRSVSWYQQTPGQGLQFLFEYFSETQRNKGNFPGRFSGRQFSNSRSEMNVSTLELGDSALYLCASRPRAISYEQYFGPGTRLTVT.

The chain has TRBV5-8 and TRBJ2-5; no clear D. This CDR3 has 15 residues. The germline V gene has CDR1 SGHTS and CDR2 YDEGEE. V shed 0 bases and J shed 2 bases, with 11 bases lying between them. CDR3 loop: CASSLVRWPQETQYF. The CDR3 DNA reads TGTGCCAGCAGCTTGGTCCGTTGGCCGCAAGAGACCCAGTACTTC.

The chain uses TRBV19 and TRBJ2-2, with unresolved D. The CDR3 sequence is 12 residues long. Germline V lookup: CDR1 LNHDA, CDR2 SQIVND (reference sequence). The germline V and J ends were trimmed by 5 bases and 4 bases, with 5 bases remaining between them. The CDR3 region is CASSPGTGELFF. The CDR3 DNA sequence: TGTGCCAGTAGTCCCGGCACCGGGGAGCTGTTTTTT.

The V call is TRBV6-6, the J call TRBJ2-1; 7 nucleotides line up with TRBD2. This CDR3 spans 16 amino acids. Looked up from germline, CDR1 is MNHNY and CDR2 is SVGAGI (reference sequence). J gave up 5 bases and V 5 bases, and 12 bases lay outside the gene matches. The CDR3 DNA is TGTGCCAGCAGTGCCGTCGTTCCTAGCGGAGACAATGAGCAGTTCTTC. It encodes CASSAVVPSGDNEQFF.

This clone was seen only a few times. V is TRBV5-8 and J is TRBJ2-3; 8 nucleotides match TRBD1. The germline V gene encodes CDR1 SGHTS and CDR2 YDEGEE. This CDR3 contains 17 residues. V was pared by 4 bases and J by 0 bases, with 10 bases of the junction left unmatched. The DNA for the CDR3 is TGTGCCAGCAGCGACGGACAGGGAATAAGGAGCACAGATACGCAGTATTTT. This gives the protein CASSDGQGIRSTDTQYF.

A word on this clone: Given the absence of the conserved phenylalanine or tryptophan at the CDR3 end, a read error is likely. The chain couples TRBV28 to TRBJ2-7, with TRBD1 identical over 9 bases. In germline, CDR1 is MDHEN, CDR2 SYDVKM. V shed 5 bases, J shed 4 bases, and the junction held 9 bases outside the gene matches. This CDR3 region has 15 residues. In DNA form, the CDR3 reads TGTGCCAGCAGTACAGGGGGCCCTATGGATTACGAGCAGTACCTC. This translates into CASSTGGPMDYEQYL.

The gene calls are TRBV18 and TRBJ1-3; 7 nucleotides agree with TRBD1. CDR1 KGHSH and CDR2 LQKENI come from the germline V gene. V dropped 1 base and J dropped 2; count of bases not matched to a gene: 5. This CDR3 has 16 residues. DNA of the CDR3: TGTGCCAGCTCACCACACCCGGGACAGACTGGAAACACCATATATTTT. Its protein is CASSPHPGQTGNTIYF.

CDR3 protein: CASSRTGDPQPQHF. CDR3 coding DNA: TGCGCCAGCAGCCGGACAGGTGATCCGCAGCCCCAGCATTTT. The V call is TRBV4-1, the J call TRBJ1-5; 7 bases match TRBD1. The CDR3 covers 14 residues. V was clipped by 4 bases and J by 7 bases; unmatched bases: 7. Germline lookup yields CDR1 MGHRA and CDR2 YSYEKL.

J is TRBJ2-2 and V is TRBV30, with TRBD2 as a possible D gene (6 bases). CDR3 length: 15 residues. Trimming pared 1 base from V and 4 bases from J, leaving 13 bases between. In germline, CDR1 is GTSNPN, CDR2 SVGIG (reference sequence). CDR3 protein: CAWSGAGRGTGELFF. CDR3 nucleotides: TGTGCCTGGAGTGGTGCGGGGCGGGGCACCGGGGAGCTGTTTTTT.

In the case of this clone: Other DNA sequences from this sample encode an identical CDR3 as well. The chain carries TRBV7-9 and TRBJ1-2, with unresolved D. Germline CDR1 reads SEHNR; CDR2 reads FQNEAQ (reference sequence). This CDR3 comprises 15 residues. The ends were cut back, 3 bases at V and 4 bases at J, with 15 bases in the middle. CDR3 coding DNA: TGTGCCAGCAGCTTGGTAGCCCTCGGAGGCTATGGCTACACCTTC. It translates to CASSLVALGGYGYTF.

The chain has TRBV4-1 and TRBJ2-1, with 11 bases that match TRBD2. With 0 bases clipped from V and 3 bases from J, the junction kept 1 base outside the gene matches. CDR3 length: 16 residues. CDR1 and CDR2 (germline): MGHRA, YSYEKL. The CDR3 region is CASSQEGTSGYNEQFF. The CDR3 nucleotides read TGCGCCAGCAGCCAAGAAGGGACTAGCGGCTACAATGAGCAGTTCTTC.

Only a few counts were recorded for this clone. The chain has TRBV6-6 and TRBJ2-7; TRBD2 matches 14 bases. The germline V gene encodes CDR1 MNHNY and CDR2 SVGAGI (reference sequence). This CDR3 contains 15 residues. The V gene end was trimmed by 4 bases and the J gene end by 5 bases; junction bases not matched to a gene: 4. The CDR3 sequence: CASSLGTSGSNEQYF. The CDR3, as DNA: TGTGCCAGCAGTTTAGGGACTAGCGGGAGTAACGAGCAGTACTTC.

The chain carries TRBV6-4 and TRBJ2-5; 9 nucleotides agree with TRBD2. The J call is in doubt because the DNA end fits TRBJ2-7 better. Germline lookup yields CDR1 MRHNA and CDR2 SNTAGT. The CDR3 extends over 16 amino acids. The CDR3 region is CASSDRSASGTYEQYF. Here the CDR3 DNA reads TGTGCCAGCAGTGACCGTAGCGCTAGCGGGACCTACGAGCAGTACTTC.

This rearrangement joins TRBV29-1 to TRBJ1-4, with no clear D. Trimming left V 4 bases short and J 4 bases short, with 7 bases between. The germline V gene encodes CDR1 SQVTM and CDR2 ANQGSEA. The CDR3 totals 12 residues. The CDR3, as DNA: TGCAGCGTTGGGCGGGGTAATGAAAAACTGTTTTTT. Translation gives CSVGRGNEKLFF.

This chain links TRBV19 with TRBJ2-2, with 12 bases lining up with TRBD2. CDR1 is LNHDA, CDR2 SQIVND, per germline (reference sequence). The junction had 3 bases not matched to a gene; V was cut back by 6 bases and J by 1 base. The CDR3 is 16 amino acids. DNA of the CDR3: TGTGCCAGTAGCCGGACTAGCGGGATGAACACCGGGGAGCTGTTTTTT. Protein sequence: CASSRTSGMNTGELFF.

This chain uses TRBV27 with TRBJ1-4; no clear D. Germline V gene sequence: CDR1 MNHEY, CDR2 SMNVEV (reference sequence). V dropped 3 bases and J dropped 8 bases, with 13 bases sitting between them. The CDR3 extends over 14 amino acids. CDR3 residues: CASSFSSGREKLFF. The CDR3 bases are TGTGCCAGCAGTTTTTCTAGCGGGCGGGAAAAACTGTTTTTT.

The rearrangement links TRBV6-4 to TRBJ2-7; 9 nucleotides align to TRBD1. V gave up 5 bases and J gave up 5 bases; unmatched junction bases: 10. The CDR3 covers 15 residues. Germline V gene sequence: CDR1 MRHNA, CDR2 SNTAGT. The CDR3: CASSLPMDRGHEQYF. CDR3 sequence (DNA): TGTGCCAGCAGTTTACCGATGGACAGGGGTCACGAGCAGTACTTC.

The chain is built from TRBV18 and TRBJ2-7, with TRBD1 as a possible D gene (6 bases). The germline CDR1 and CDR2 sequences are KGHSH and LQKENI. The germline V and J ends were trimmed by 2 bases and 3 bases, with 23 bases remaining between them. The CDR3 is 18 amino acids. The CDR3 DNA reads TGTGCCAGCTCACCAGGGGGCGAATGGTACGGTTCTAGCTACGAGCAGTACTTC. Protein product: CASSPGGEWYGSSYEQYF.

This clone was picked up a small number of times. The rearrangement links TRBV28 to TRBJ2-1; 7 nucleotides align to TRBD2. The CDR3 extends over 14 amino acids. Per germline, CDR1 MDHEN and CDR2 SYDVKM. V lost 7 bases and J lost 4; bases outside the gene matches: 7. CDR3 DNA sequence: TGTGCCAGCAAGGGCGGGAGCTCATACAATGAGCAGTTCTTC. It codes for CASKGGSSYNEQFF.

This clone was detected only a few times. Other nucleotide sequences from this sample produce the same CDR3. The rearrangement links TRBV2 to TRBJ1-3; 9 bases are a match to TRBD1. Germline V gene sequence: CDR1 SNHLY, CDR2 FYNNEI. The CDR3 has 15 residues. Trimming took 3 bases from V and 3 from J; bases not matched to a gene: 3. The CDR3 nucleotides read TGTGCCAGCAGTGAGGGGACAGGGATTGGAAACACCATATATTTT. Amino acids: CASSEGTGIGNTIYF.

J is TRBJ2-7 and V is TRBV6-6; D is possibly TRBD2 (6 bases). V lost 0 bases, J lost 5 bases, and 11 bases lay in between. CDR1 and CDR2 from the germline V gene are MNHNY and SVGAGI (reference sequence). The CDR3 covers 14 residues. The CDR3 protein is CASSYSWEADEQYF. In DNA form, the CDR3 reads TGTGCCAGCAGTTACTCTTGGGAGGCCGACGAGCAGTACTTC.

In DNA, the CDR3 is TGTGCCTGGAGTCCGTCGACAGGGAGCCCTTCACCCCTCCACTTT. This translates into CAWSPSTGSPSPLHF. This chain links TRBV30 with TRBJ1-6; 7 nucleotides agree with TRBD1. The V and J ends lost 2 bases and 9 bases, in that order; junction bases with no gene match: 10. Per the germline V gene, CDR1 is GTSNPN and CDR2 is SVGIG (reference sequence). The CDR3 has 15 residues.

This chain uses TRBV25-1 with TRBJ1-6, with 8 bases fitting TRBD1. Germline CDR1 MGHDK, CDR2 SYGVNS. Unmatched junction bases numbered 4, after V lost 4 bases and J lost 5 bases. CDR3 length equals 15 residues. CDR3 amino acids: CASSGGQGDNSPLHF. The CDR3, as DNA: TGTGCCAGCAGTGGCGGACAGGGTGATAATTCACCCCTCCACTTT.

This clone has just one count. The CDR3 bases are TGCACCAGCTCCGCCCGGGAAGCCAAAAACATTCAGTACTTC. It codes for CTSSAREAKNIQYF. The chain is built from TRBV1 and TRBJ2-4; whether TRBD2, the table's D call, matches the DNA was not checked. TRBV1 is recorded as a pseudogene. This CDR3 is built from 14 residues.

The rearrangement links TRBV19 to TRBJ1-1, with TRBD1 matching 7 bases. V gave up 4 bases and J gave up 3 bases; unmatched junction bases: 11. CDR3 length equals 16 residues. CDR1 LNHDA and CDR2 SQIVND come from the germline V gene (reference sequence). The CDR3 sequence: CASSTNPRGEDTEAFF. Here the CDR3 DNA reads TGTGCCAGTAGTACAAACCCCAGGGGGGAGGACACTGAAGCTTTCTTT.

CDR3 bases: TGCGCCAGCAGCAGGACAGGGCACACTGAAGCTTTCTTT. This codes for CASSRTGHTEAFF. The rearrangement links TRBV5-1 to TRBJ1-1, with 8 bases that match TRBD1. Trimming cost V 4 bases and J 3 bases; bases outside gene matches: 2. Germline V gene sequence: CDR1 SGHRS, CDR2 YFSETQ. The CDR3 contains 13 residues.